Presented here are 6 T cell receptor beta chains from one specimen sequenced in a study of shared clonotypes between healthy human individuals. Sequenced by immunoSEQ multiplex PCR; TCRdb stores in-frame clones only, minus some. The table has under 2,000,000 clones, about 95% seen once. Naive CD8 isolation took CD45RO-negative cells positively selected for CCR7 and excluded terminally differentiated effector memory CD45RA+ cells. Sequenced input: naive CD8+ T cells sorted from blood. These TCRs come from a man between 18 and 35 years old in good health.

This chain links TRBV7-9 with TRBJ2-7; TRBD2 matches 7 bases. From germline, CDR1 is SEHNR and CDR2 FQNEAQ (reference sequence). The CDR3 spans 14 residues. Germline trimming cut 5 bases from V and 3 bases from J; bases unmatched to any gene: 7. The CDR3 DNA is TGTGCCAGCAGCCGGGAGCTAGCGGACTACGAGCAGTACTTC. Amino acid sequence: CASSRELADYEQYF.

The chain employs TRBV29-1 and TRBJ2-7; 8 bases align to TRBD2. The CDR3 extends over 12 amino acids. V shed 5 bases, J shed 7 bases, and the junction held 7 bases outside the gene matches. In germline, CDR1 is SQVTM, CDR2 ANQGSEA. CDR3 bases: TGCAGCGTTCTCAGCGGGGGAGGGGAGCAGTACTTC. It yields the protein CSVLSGGGEQYF.

This clone was counted a single time. In DNA, the CDR3 is TGTGCCAGCAGGAGGGCAGGGTCAAGCACAGATACGCAGTATTTT. Amino acid sequence: CASRRAGSSTDTQYF. The gene calls are TRBV13 and TRBJ2-3; D could derive from TRBD1 or TRBD2 (5 bases each). This CDR3 is built from 15 residues. Germline loops: CDR1 PRHDT, CDR2 FYEKMQ (reference sequence). Between the trimmed V and J ends, which lost 6 bases and 0 bases, there was a span of 13 bases.

This clone was picked up one time. The gene calls are TRBV18 and TRBJ2-2; TRBD2 aligns across 7 bases. Germline values: CDR1 KGHSH, CDR2 LQKENI. The CDR3 has 16 amino acids. J gave up 4 bases and V 3 bases, and 8 bases lay outside the gene matches. CDR3 protein: CASSPSSGLFTGELFF. The CDR3 DNA reads as TGTGCCAGCTCACCTAGTAGCGGGCTTTTCACCGGGGAGCTGTTTTTT.

This chain links TRBV7-8 with TRBJ2-3; weak D call: TRBD2 (5 bases). Germline lookup yields CDR1 SGHVS and CDR2 FQNEAQ. The CDR3 totals 14 residues. Trimming stripped 4 bases from V and 5 bases from J, with 13 bases between. The chain's CDR3 is CASSSLLEGDTQYF. The DNA of the CDR3 is TGTGCCAGCAGCTCTTTGCTAGAGGGAGATACGCAGTATTTT.

The rearrangement links TRBV5-6 to TRBJ2-7; D gene unclear. Germline V gene sequence: CDR1 SGHDT, CDR2 YYEEEE. This CDR3 spans 15 amino acids. Trimming removed 0 bases at V and 3 bases at J, with 13 bases between. CDR3 loop: CASSLDPGPGYEQYF. CDR3 DNA sequence: TGTGCCAGCAGCTTGGACCCAGGACCAGGCTACGAGCAGTACTTC.